The 29 T cell receptor beta chains given below trace back to one sample, sequenced in a study of tumor and adjacent non-tumor tissue in lung cancer. The library came from three nested PCR rounds adapted from ARM-PCR protocols. MiXCR was run by TCRdb on the multiplex PCR reads, yielding one entry per CDR3 protein. This sample has over 60,000 distinct CDR3 sequences, with 75% to 90% found just once. RNA was extracted from bulk tissue without any cell sorting. Sequencing was done on a sample of lung tumor tissue. These receptors originate from a woman aged 45-59 years with non-small cell lung cancer.

About this clonotype itself: At one end the junction does not follow the germline gene, possibly because of a read error. The chain couples TRBV28 to TRBJ2-1; D not certain. Germline V CDR1 and CDR2: MDHEN, SYDVKM. The CDR3 extends over 15 amino acids. DNA of the CDR3: TGTGCAAGCAGTTTAGGGATGGGCTCCTACAATGAGCAGTTCTTC. Its translation: CASSLGMGSYNEQFF. Combining the CDR3 with reference TRBV28 and TRBJ2-1 gives the whole variable domain DVKVTQSSRYLVKRTGEKVFLECVQDMDHENMFWYRQDPGLGLRLIYFSYDVKMKEKGDIPEGYSVSREKKERFSLILESASTNQTSMYLCASSLGMGSYNEQFFGPGTRLTVL.

Notes on this clonotype: Since the CDR3 does not end with the conserved phenylalanine or tryptophan, this likely comes from a read error. CDR3 region: CASILETSSYNEQFI. The CDR3 DNA reads TGTGCCAGCATCTTAGAGACCAGCTCCTACAATGAGCAGTTCATC. This rearrangement joins TRBV11-3 to TRBJ2-1; D gene ambiguous. CDR3 length: 15 residues. The V gene's germline CDR1 is SGHNT and CDR2 YENEEA.

The gene calls are TRBV6-5 and TRBJ2-3; D gene ambiguous. Germline CDR1 and CDR2: MNHEY and SVGAGI. The CDR3 loop spans 11 amino acids. This chain's CDR3 is CARIERDTQYF. DNA for the CDR3: TGTGCAAGAATAGAGCGAGATACGCAGTATTTT.

With regard to this clonotype: Sequence at one end of the junction differs from germline and may be a read error. The chain employs TRBV5-1 and TRBJ2-3, with D tentatively TRBD2 (8 bases). The CDR3 sequence is 13 residues long. Germline V CDR1 and CDR2: SGHRS, YFSETQ. The CDR3, as DNA: TGCGCCAGTAGCCGCGGGGGGACAGATACGAAGTATTTT. Translation: CASSRGGTDTKYF.

The chain employs TRBV20-1 and TRBJ2-3; the match to TRBD1 covers 10 bases. Germline V gene sequence: CDR1 DFQATT, CDR2 SNEGSKA (reference sequence). After removal of 4 bases from V and 0 bases from J, the junction contained 22 bases not matched to a gene. The CDR3 contains 21 residues. Here the CDR3 DNA reads TGCAGTGCTACTTCCCGACAGGGGGCGGTAGCGGGTGTGACTAGCACAGATACGCAGTATTTT. This encodes CSATSRQGAVAGVTSTDTQYF.

Comments on this clonotype: The CDR3 end shows no conserved phenylalanine or tryptophan, and so a read error is likely. The V call is TRBV11-2, the J call TRBJ2-1, with TRBD2 as a possible D gene (5 bases). The germline CDR1 and CDR2 sequences are SGHAT and FQNNGV. The CDR3 is 17 amino acids. The CDR3 reads CASTPEGEGSSHNEQFL. The DNA for the CDR3 is TGTGCCAGCACCCCAGAGGGCGAGGGAAGCTCCCACAATGAGCAGTTCCTC.

As to this clonotype: Sequence at one end of the junction differs from germline and may be a read error. This rearrangement joins TRBV4-3 to TRBJ1-5; no clear D. The length of the CDR3 is 18 residues. Germline loops: CDR1 LGHNA, CDR2 YSLEER. The CDR3 nucleotides are TGTGCCAGCAGCCAAGAGATAGGCGCAGGACGGAGCAATCAGCCCCAGCATTTT. This encodes CASSQEIGAGRSNQPQHF.

The rearrangement uses TRBV11-2 and TRBJ2-3, with a weak D call TRBD1 (5 bases). This CDR3 has 18 amino acids. CDR1 is SGHAT, CDR2 FQNNGV, per germline. V shed 6 bases and J shed 5 bases, with 27 bases lying between them. In DNA form, the CDR3 reads TGTGCCAGCAGTTTCGTCCCCATGACCGGGTGGGGCATAGATACGCAGTATTTT. Amino acid sequence: CASSFVPMTGWGIDTQYF.

Remarks on this clonotype: Relative to the germline gene, one junction end is altered; a read error may explain this. CDR3 nucleotides: TGCGTCAGCAGCTTGGTGGACCCCGGCGTAGTCAGGCAGTTCTTC. Residues: CVSSLVDPGVVRQFF. The chain has TRBV5-1 and TRBJ2-1; D is unclear. The CDR3 extends over 15 amino acids. Germline loops: CDR1 SGHRS, CDR2 YFSETQ.

About this clonotype: One junction end does not reproduce the germline sequence, and a read error may be involved. The chain has TRBV7-2 and TRBJ2-7, with 10 bases aligning to TRBD2. CDR1 SGHTA and CDR2 FQGNSA come from the germline V gene. The CDR3 runs 15 residues. The CDR3 DNA reads as TGTGCCATCAGCTACTTAGCGGGAGGACCATACGAGCAGTACTTC. It encodes CAISYLAGGPYEQYF. Full variable domain (rest looked up from reference TRBV7-2 and TRBJ2-7): GAGVSQSPSNKVTEKGKDVELRCDPISGHTALYWYRQSLGQGLEFLIYFQGNSAPDKSGLPSDRFSAERTGGSVSTLTIQRTQQEDSAVYLCAISYLAGGPYEQYFGPGTRLTVT.

This rearrangement joins TRBV25-1 to TRBJ2-2; possibly TRBD1 for D (5 bases). V lost 7 bases, J lost 8 bases, and 11 bases lay in between. Looked up from germline, CDR1 is MGHDK and CDR2 is SYGVNS. The CDR3 covers 12 residues. The CDR3 protein is CASTQGSGELFF. The CDR3 DNA reads TGTGCCAGCACCCAGGGATCAGGGGAGCTGTTTTTT.

Turning to this clonotype: Germline is not matched at one junction end, which may reflect a read error. The V call is TRBV20-1, the J call TRBJ2-3, with 10 bases identical to TRBD2. The CDR3 loop spans 16 amino acids. Germline CDR1 reads DFQATT; CDR2 reads SNEGSKA (reference sequence). The CDR3 here is CNASPISGRNTDTQYF. CDR3 DNA: TGCAATGCTAGCCCAATTAGCGGGAGGAACACAGATACGCAGTATTTT.

With respect to this clonotype: The CDR3 end shows no conserved phenylalanine or tryptophan, and so a read error is likely. The V and J genes are TRBV10-3 and TRBJ2-5, with D maybe TRBD1 (8 bases). Germline V gene data show CDR1 as ENHRY and CDR2 as SYGVKD. This CDR3 comprises 14 residues. The chain's CDR3 is CAISDSGTGEAQYL. DNA for the CDR3: TGTGCCATCAGTGACAGCGGGACAGGAGAGGCCCAGTACTTA.

In regard to this clonotype: One junction end does not reproduce the germline sequence, and a read error may be involved. V usage is TRBV28 and J usage is TRBJ2-7, with TRBD1 as a possible D gene (5 bases). CDR3 length: 14 residues. Germline CDR1 MDHEN, CDR2 SYDVKM. CDR3 DNA: TGTGCGAGCAATTTAAATCAGGGATTCTACGAGCAGTACTTC. Its protein is CASNLNQGFYEQYF.

About this clonotype itself: Mismatch with germline at one junction end may stem from a read error. This sequence joins TRBV28 and TRBJ2-2, with 9 nucleotides matching TRBD2. Germline CDR1 reads MDHEN; CDR2 reads SYDVKM. The CDR3 is 17 amino acids. The CDR3 DNA sequence: TGTGCCAGCACCCTCTTGGGGAGCGGGAGGTTGGTCGGGGAGCCGTTTTTT. Protein product: CASTLLGSGRLVGEPFF.

Comment on this clonotype: The conserved final phenylalanine or tryptophan is absent from the CDR3, which likely points to a read error. The rearrangement uses TRBV5-6 and TRBJ1-1, with no clear D. The CDR3 runs 15 residues. V lost 4 bases, J lost 11 bases, and 24 bases lay in between. Germline-derived CDR1 and CDR2 are SGHDT and YYEEEE. Written as DNA, the CDR3 is TGTGCCAGCAGCGCTGAGGGAAGGAAGAACACTCAGGCTTTCCTT. Its translation is CASSAEGRKNTQAFL.

About this clonotype itself: The CDR3 does not close with the conserved phenylalanine or tryptophan, likely indicating a read error. The V call is TRBV20-1, the J call TRBJ1-6; tentative D call: TRBD1 (6 bases). Germline CDR1 is DFQATT and CDR2 is SNEGSKA (reference sequence). The CDR3 spans 15 residues. CDR3 DNA sequence: TGCAGTGCTAGAGACCTAGACAGGCCATATTCACGCCTCCACCTT. Protein: CSARDLDRPYSRLHL.

As concerns this clonotype: The CDR3 does not close with the conserved phenylalanine or tryptophan, likely indicating a read error. The J gene is TRBJ2-7, the V gene TRBV28; D may be TRBD1 (6 bases). CDR3 length equals 12 residues. Germline V gene lookup returns CDR1 MDHEN and CDR2 SYDVKM. Here the CDR3 reads CASRNTGNEQYL. Written as DNA, the CDR3 is TGTGCCAGCAGGAATACAGGGAACGAACAGTACTTA.

Of note for this clonotype: This may be a read error: a much more frequent sequence differs by one nucleotide. Because it lacks the conserved phenylalanine or tryptophan at the end, this CDR3 is likely a read error. The chain uses TRBV14 and TRBJ2-7, with 7 bases matching TRBD1. The CDR3 is made up of 15 amino acids. Trimming took 0 bases from V and 2 from J; bases not matched to a gene: 4. CDR1 is SGHDN, CDR2 FVKESK, per germline. CDR3 residues: CASSQDVRGTYEQYL. DNA for the CDR3: TGTGCCAGCAGCCAAGATGTCAGGGGGACCTACGAGCAGTACCTC.

The rearrangement uses TRBV6-2 or TRBV6-3 and TRBJ2-7, with a possible D match to TRBD1 (5 bases). V shed 11 bases and J shed 2 bases, with 22 bases lying between them. This CDR3 contains 15 residues. Germline V lookup: CDR1 MNHEY, CDR2 SVGEGT. The DNA of the CDR3 is TGTGCCGGCAATAAGGGGCGAGCAGGTACCTACGAGCAGTACTTC. Amino acids: CAGNKGRAGTYEQYF.

A note on this clonotype: Since the CDR3 does not end with the conserved phenylalanine or tryptophan, this likely comes from a read error. This chain joins TRBV29-1 and TRBJ2-7; a weak D match, TRBD2 (6 bases). The ends were cut back, 8 bases at V and 0 bases at J, with 14 bases in the middle. Germline lookup yields CDR1 SQVTM and CDR2 ANQGSEA. The CDR3 is 13 residues long. CDR3 sequence (DNA): TGCAGCTTGCGGCGGGATACCTCCTACGAGCAGTACTAC. Its translation: CSLRRDTSYEQYY.

Remarks on this clonotype: Sequence at one end of the junction differs from germline and may be a read error. The chain employs TRBV4-1 and TRBJ2-1; TRBD2 matches 10 bases. Germline lookup yields CDR1 MGHRA and CDR2 YSYEKL. This CDR3 comprises 18 residues. The CDR3 DNA sequence: TGCGCCAGCAGCCGCAACCCTACGGGACTAGCGAGTTTCAATGATCAGTTCTTC. Protein: CASSRNPTGLASFNDQFF.

As concerns this clonotype: A junction boundary mismatches the germline segment, possibly from a read error. J is TRBJ2-7 and V is TRBV6-1; tentative D call: TRBD1 (6 bases). Per germline, CDR1 MNHNS and CDR2 SASEGT. The CDR3 spans 13 residues. The CDR3 loop is CARSETGIHKQYF. In nucleotides, the CDR3 is TGTGCCAGGAGTGAAACAGGGATCCACAAGCAGTACTTC.

Details on this clonotype: In this CDR3 the conserved last residue, phenylalanine or tryptophan, is missing, so a read error is likely. The chain carries TRBV11-2 and TRBJ2-7; a weak D match, TRBD1 (6 bases). This CDR3 contains 15 residues. CDR1 is SGHAT, CDR2 FQNNGV, per germline. The CDR3 loop is CVSSSAGVTAYEQYS. The CDR3 nucleotides are TGTGTCAGCAGCTCAGCAGGGGTCACCGCCTACGAGCAGTACTCC.

A word on this clonotype: The germline gene is not matched at one end of the junction; a read error may be the cause. The rearrangement joins TRBV20-1 to TRBJ2-3, with 8 bases lining up with TRBD2. The CDR3 is 13 residues long. Germline CDR1 reads DFQATT; CDR2 reads SNEGSKA (reference sequence). CDR3 in amino acids: CTVDGRGGDTEYF. The CDR3 coding sequence is TGCACTGTGGACGGGAGGGGAGGAGATACGGAGTATTTT.

J is TRBJ2-7 and V is TRBV20-1; possibly TRBD1 or TRBD2 for D (5 bases each). The germline gives CDR1 DFQATT, CDR2 SNEGSKA (reference sequence). Trimming took off 3 bases at V and 6 bases at J, with 18 bases between the two ends. The CDR3 runs to 14 residues. In DNA, the CDR3 is TGCAGTGCTAGGTCTCCGGGACGCCTCCCCGAGCAGTACTTC. Protein product: CSARSPGRLPEQYF.

A remark on this clonotype: At one end the junction does not follow the germline gene, possibly because of a read error. This chain connects TRBV10-3 to TRBJ2-3; TRBD2 aligns across 7 bases. This CDR3 comprises 15 residues. Per the germline V gene, CDR1 is ENHRY and CDR2 is SYGVKD. CDR3 region: CAISGGLRGTDTQYF. CDR3 bases: TGTGCCATTAGTGGGGGACTAAGGGGCACAGATACGCAGTATTTT.

Remarks on this clonotype: It is unclear where the CDR3 begins or ends on the DNA, so no DNA is shown, and the CDR3 is as TCRdb lists it. CDR3 loop: CTRSPWAIGSYERYF. The genes are TRBV11-2 and TRBJ2-7. CDR1 is SGHAT, CDR2 FQNNGV, per germline. Inclusive of both ends, the CDR3 amounts to 15 amino acids.

A word on this clonotype: The conserved final phenylalanine or tryptophan is absent from the CDR3, which likely points to a read error. It is unclear where the CDR3 begins or ends on the DNA, so no DNA is shown, and the CDR3 is as TCRdb lists it. The rearrangement uses TRBV4-3 and TRBJ2-7; TRBD2 is the table's D call and was not checked against the DNA. Inclusive of both ends, the CDR3 amounts to 16 amino acids. CDR1 is LGHNA and CDR2 is YSLEER in the germline V gene. The chain's CDR3 is CASSPRLAGGVGEQNS.